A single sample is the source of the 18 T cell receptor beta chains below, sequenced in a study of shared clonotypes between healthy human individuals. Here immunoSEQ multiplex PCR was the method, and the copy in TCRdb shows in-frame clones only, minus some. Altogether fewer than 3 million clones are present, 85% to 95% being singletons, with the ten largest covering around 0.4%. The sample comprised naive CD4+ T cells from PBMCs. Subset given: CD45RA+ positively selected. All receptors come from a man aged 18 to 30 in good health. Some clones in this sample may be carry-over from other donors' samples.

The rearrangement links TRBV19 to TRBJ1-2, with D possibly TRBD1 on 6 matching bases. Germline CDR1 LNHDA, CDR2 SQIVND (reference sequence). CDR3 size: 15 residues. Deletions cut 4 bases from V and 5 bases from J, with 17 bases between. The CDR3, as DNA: TGTGCCAGTAGTACCCCGGGAGGGGGAACTTATGGCTACACCTTC. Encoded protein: CASSTPGGGTYGYTF.

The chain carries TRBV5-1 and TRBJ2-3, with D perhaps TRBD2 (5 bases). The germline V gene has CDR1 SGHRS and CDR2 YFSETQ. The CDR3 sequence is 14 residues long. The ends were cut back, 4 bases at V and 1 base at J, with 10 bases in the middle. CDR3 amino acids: CASSPKAGTDTQYF. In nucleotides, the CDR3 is TGCGCCAGCAGCCCCAAAGCGGGCACAGATACGCAGTATTTT.

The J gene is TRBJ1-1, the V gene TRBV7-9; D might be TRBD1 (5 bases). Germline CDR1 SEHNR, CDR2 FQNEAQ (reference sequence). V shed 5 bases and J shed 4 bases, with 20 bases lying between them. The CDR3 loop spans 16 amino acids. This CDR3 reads CASSPQDLTRVTEAFF. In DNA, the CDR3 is TGTGCCAGCAGCCCACAGGACCTAACTAGGGTCACTGAAGCTTTCTTT.

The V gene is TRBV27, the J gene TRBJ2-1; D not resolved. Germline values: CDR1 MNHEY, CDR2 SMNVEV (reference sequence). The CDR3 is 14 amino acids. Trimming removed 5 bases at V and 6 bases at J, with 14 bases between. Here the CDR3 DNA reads TGTGCCAGCAGTCTTCTCTTAGGGTCCAATGAGCAGTTCTTC. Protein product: CASSLLLGSNEQFF.

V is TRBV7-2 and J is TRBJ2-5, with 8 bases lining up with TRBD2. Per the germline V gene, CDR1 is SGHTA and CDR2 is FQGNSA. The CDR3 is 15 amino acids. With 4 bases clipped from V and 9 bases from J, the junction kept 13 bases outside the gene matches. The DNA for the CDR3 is TGTGCCAGCAGCTCTCGGACTTCACGGGAGGGCCCCCAGTACTTC. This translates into CASSSRTSREGPQYF.

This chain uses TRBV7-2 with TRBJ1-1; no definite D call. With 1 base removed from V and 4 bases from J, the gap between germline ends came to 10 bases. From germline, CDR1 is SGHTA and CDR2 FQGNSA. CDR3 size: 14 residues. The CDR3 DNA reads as TGTGCCAGCAGCTTAGTTCGCCAGACCACTGAAGCTTTCTTT. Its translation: CASSLVRQTTEAFF.

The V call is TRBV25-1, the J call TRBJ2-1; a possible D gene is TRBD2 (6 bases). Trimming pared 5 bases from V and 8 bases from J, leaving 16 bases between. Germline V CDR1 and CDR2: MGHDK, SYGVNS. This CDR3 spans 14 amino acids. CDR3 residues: CASSPAGNKDEQFF. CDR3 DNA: TGTGCCAGCAGTCCGGCGGGGAATAAGGATGAGCAGTTCTTC.

This CDR3 reads CASSPRGEGRVGELFF. The CDR3 bases are TGTGCCAGTAGTCCCCGGGGGGAGGGCAGAGTCGGGGAGCTGTTTTTT. This chain links TRBV19 with TRBJ2-2; 7 bases map to TRBD2. Looked up from germline, CDR1 is LNHDA and CDR2 is SQIVND (reference sequence). V shed 5 bases, J shed 7 bases, and the junction held 13 bases outside the gene matches. This CDR3 region has 16 residues.

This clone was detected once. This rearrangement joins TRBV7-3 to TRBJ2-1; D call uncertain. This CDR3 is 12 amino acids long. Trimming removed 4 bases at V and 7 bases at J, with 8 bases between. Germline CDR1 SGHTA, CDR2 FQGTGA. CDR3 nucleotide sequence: TGTGCCAGCAGCTCAACAAGAAATGAGCAGTTCTTC. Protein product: CASSSTRNEQFF.

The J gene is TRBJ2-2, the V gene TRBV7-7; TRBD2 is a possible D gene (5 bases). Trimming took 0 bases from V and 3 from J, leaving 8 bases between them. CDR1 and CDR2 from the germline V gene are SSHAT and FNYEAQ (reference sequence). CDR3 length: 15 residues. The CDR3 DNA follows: TGTGCCAGCAGCTTAGCCAGCGGAGACACCGGGGAGCTGTTTTTT. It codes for CASSLASGDTGELFF.

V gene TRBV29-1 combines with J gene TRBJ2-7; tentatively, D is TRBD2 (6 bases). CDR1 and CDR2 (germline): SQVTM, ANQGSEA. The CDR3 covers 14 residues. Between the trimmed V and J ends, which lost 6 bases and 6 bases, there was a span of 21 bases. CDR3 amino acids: CSVGTAGTFLEQYF. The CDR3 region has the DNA TGCAGCGTCGGGACGGCGGGAACGTTCCTCGAGCAGTACTTC.

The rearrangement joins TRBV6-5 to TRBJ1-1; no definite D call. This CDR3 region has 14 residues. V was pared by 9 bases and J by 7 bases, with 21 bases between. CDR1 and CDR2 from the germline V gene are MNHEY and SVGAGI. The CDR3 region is CASQKPGGNFEAFF. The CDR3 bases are TGTGCCAGTCAGAAACCGGGCGGAAATTTTGAAGCTTTCTTT.

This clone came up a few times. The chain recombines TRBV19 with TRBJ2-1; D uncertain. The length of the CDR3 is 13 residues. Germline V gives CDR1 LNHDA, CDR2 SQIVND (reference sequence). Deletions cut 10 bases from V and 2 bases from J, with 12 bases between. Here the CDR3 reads CATKSSPYNEQFF. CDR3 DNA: TGTGCCACCAAGTCGAGTCCCTACAATGAGCAGTTCTTC.

As DNA, the CDR3 is TGCGCCAGCAGCCAAGCGGCACCCCGGGGTGAAGCTTTCTTT. Its protein product is CASSQAAPRGEAFF. The chain carries TRBV4-1 and TRBJ1-1; D is ambiguous. The germline CDR1 and CDR2 sequences are MGHRA and YSYEKL. V was clipped by 1 base and J by 7 bases, with 13 bases between them. The length of the CDR3 is 14 residues.

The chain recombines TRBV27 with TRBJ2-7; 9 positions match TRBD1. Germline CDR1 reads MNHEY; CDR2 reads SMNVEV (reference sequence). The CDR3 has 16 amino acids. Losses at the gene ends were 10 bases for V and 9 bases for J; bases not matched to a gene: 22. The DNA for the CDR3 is TGTGCCAAAACCCTTAAACCGGGACAGGGTTGGGTCGGGCAGTACTTC. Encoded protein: CAKTLKPGQGWVGQYF.

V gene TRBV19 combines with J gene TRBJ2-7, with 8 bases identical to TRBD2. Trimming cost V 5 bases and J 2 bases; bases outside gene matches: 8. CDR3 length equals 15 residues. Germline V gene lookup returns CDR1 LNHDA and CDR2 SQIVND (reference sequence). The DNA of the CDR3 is TGTGCCAGTAGTCCGACGGGGGGGCCGACCTACGAGCAGTACTTC. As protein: CASSPTGGPTYEQYF. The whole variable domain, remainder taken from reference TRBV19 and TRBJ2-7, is DGGITQSPKYLFRKEGQNVTLSCEQNLNHDAMYWYRQDPGQGLRLIYYSQIVNDFQKGDIAEGYSVSREKKESFPLTVTSAQKNPTAFYLCASSPTGGPTYEQYFGPGTRLTVT.

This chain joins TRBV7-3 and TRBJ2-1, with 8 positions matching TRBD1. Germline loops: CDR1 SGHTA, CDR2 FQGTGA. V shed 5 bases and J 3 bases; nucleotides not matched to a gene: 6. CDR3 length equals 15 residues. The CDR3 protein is CASSLQQGGYNEQFF. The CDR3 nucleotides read TGTGCCAGCAGCCTACAACAGGGGGGCTACAATGAGCAGTTCTTC.

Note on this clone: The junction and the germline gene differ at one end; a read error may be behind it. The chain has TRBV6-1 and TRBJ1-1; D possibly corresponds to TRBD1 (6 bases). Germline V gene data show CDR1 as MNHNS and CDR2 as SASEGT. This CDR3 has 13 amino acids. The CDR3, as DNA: TGTGCCAGCAGGGAAGGTTTGGACAGTCGAGCTTTCTTT. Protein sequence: CASREGLDSRAFF.